This paragraph reports one T cell receptor (beta chain). Its antigen is undetermined. The ends lost 3 bases at V and 1 base at J; junction bases unmatched: 8. This CDR3 contains 16 residues. The germline V gene encodes CDR1 MNHEY and CDR2 SVGAGI. Each of the donors was a healthy bone marrow donor. Donors were ostensibly healthy at sampling, although undocumented immune exposures were probable. The data belong to a study of cytomegalovirus exposure and HLA in healthy donors. Study-level findings and limits: When presence/absence was analysed, sequencing depth was taken to be roughly uniform across donors. Later analysis placed DRB1 highest and HLA-C lowest in TCR association rates, which differed by HLA locus.

The PCR ran on 60 Vbeta and 13 Jbeta primers. The data were produced by immunoSEQ multiplex PCR, yet TCRdb's version contains in-frame clones alone and is incomplete. The sample records roughly 190,000 clones, approximately 86% being singletons. The sequenced sample consisted of PBMCs. The chain uses TRBV6-5 and TRBJ1-1, with 7 bases fitting TRBD1. The TCR originated in a boy younger than 10 in good health and CMV-seronegative. CDR3 in amino acids: CASSYSSTGRNTEAFF. DNA of the CDR3: TGTGCCAGCAGTTATTCGTCGACAGGGCGGAACACTGAAGCTTTCTTT.